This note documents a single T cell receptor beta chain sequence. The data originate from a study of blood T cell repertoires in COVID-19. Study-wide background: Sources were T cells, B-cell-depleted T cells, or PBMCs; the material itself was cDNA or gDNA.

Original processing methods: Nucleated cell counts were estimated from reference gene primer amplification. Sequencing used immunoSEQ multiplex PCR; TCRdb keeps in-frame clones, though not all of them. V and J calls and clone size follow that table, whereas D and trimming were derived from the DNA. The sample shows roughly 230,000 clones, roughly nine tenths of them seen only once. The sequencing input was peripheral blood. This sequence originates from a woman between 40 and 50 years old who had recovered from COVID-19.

The CDR3 protein is CASSSLQGSNEKLFF. The CDR3 nucleotides are TGTGCCAGCAGTTCGCTACAGGGATCTAATGAAAAACTGTTTTTT. The chain links TRBV27 to TRBJ1-4; D may be TRBD1 (6 bases). There are 15 residues in the CDR3. Trimming cost V 4 bases and J 3 bases, with 12 bases left between them. Per the germline V gene, CDR1 is MNHEY and CDR2 is SMNVEV (reference sequence).